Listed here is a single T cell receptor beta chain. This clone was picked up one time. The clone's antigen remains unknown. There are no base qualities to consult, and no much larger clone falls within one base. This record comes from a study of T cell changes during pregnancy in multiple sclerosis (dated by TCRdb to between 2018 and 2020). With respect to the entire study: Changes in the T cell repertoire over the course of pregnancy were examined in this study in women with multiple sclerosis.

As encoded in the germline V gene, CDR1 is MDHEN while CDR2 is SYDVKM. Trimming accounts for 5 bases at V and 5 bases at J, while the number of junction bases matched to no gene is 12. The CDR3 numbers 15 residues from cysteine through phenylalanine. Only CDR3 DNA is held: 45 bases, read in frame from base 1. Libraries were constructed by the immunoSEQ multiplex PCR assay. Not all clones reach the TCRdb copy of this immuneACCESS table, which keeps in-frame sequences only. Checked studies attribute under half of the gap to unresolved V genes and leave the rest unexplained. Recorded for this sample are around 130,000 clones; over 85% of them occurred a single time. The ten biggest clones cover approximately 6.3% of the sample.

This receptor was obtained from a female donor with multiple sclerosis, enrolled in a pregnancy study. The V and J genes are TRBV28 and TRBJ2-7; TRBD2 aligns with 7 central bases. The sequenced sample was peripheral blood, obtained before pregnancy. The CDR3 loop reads CASSPPTGRTHEQYF. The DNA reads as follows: TGTGCCAGCAGTCCCCCCACCGGGAGGACCCACGAGCAGTACTTC. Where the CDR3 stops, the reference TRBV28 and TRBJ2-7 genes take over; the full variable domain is DVKVTQSSRYLVKRTGEKVFLECVQDMDHENMFWYRQDPGLGLRLIYFSYDVKMKEKGDIPEGYSVSREKKERFSLILESASTNQTSMYLCASSPPTGRTHEQYFGPGTRLTVT.